The source of this T cell receptor (beta chain) is a study of CD8+ T cells in alopecia areata. Study findings and constraints: Scalp clonality, along with expanded CD8+ clones among the top 100, was significantly decreased by tofacitinib.

Extraction of RNA preceded its reverse transcription into cDNA, which served as the sequencing template. Sequenced by immunoSEQ multiplex PCR; TCRdb stores in-frame clones only, minus some. The sample records 150,000 to 200,000 clones, roughly 66% being singletons. Points on this clone: Its antigen is currently unknown.

As to treatment: oral pan-JAK inhibitor, 5-10 mg twice daily. Germline V gene data show CDR1 as SGHRS and CDR2 as YFSETQ. J was trimmed by 5 bases and V by 4 bases; bases with no gene match: 7. CDR3 length equals 14 residues. The rearrangement joins TRBV5-1 to TRBJ1-1; 8 bases map to TRBD1. Sequenced here: CD4+ T cells sorted from blood, sampled at week 24, from a patient treated with tofacitinib. The sequence was obtained from a human donor with alopecia areata. In DNA, the CDR3 is TGCGCCAGCAGCGGAGGACAGGGAACAACTGAAGCTTTCTTT. Encoded protein: CASSGGQGTTEAFF.